These 7 T cell receptor beta chains were all obtained from the same sample, sequenced in a study of blood T cell repertoires in COVID-19. The table came from immunoSEQ multiplex PCR; TCRdb's copy has only in-frame clones and leaves some out. This table holds some 170,000 clones, 60% to 85% found once. Specimen: peripheral blood. Source of these receptors: a man between 65 and 79 years old with acute or convalescent COVID-19.

The V and J genes are TRBV12-5 and TRBJ2-2; D is unclear. Trimming left V 6 bases short and J 6 bases short, with 11 bases between. The length of the CDR3 is 13 residues. Looked up from germline, CDR1 is LGHNT and CDR2 is FRNRAP. The CDR3 loop is CASGQDWSGELFF. The DNA for the CDR3 is TGTGCTAGTGGCCAAGACTGGTCCGGGGAGCTGTTTTTT.

This chain joins TRBV5-1 and TRBJ2-7, with 9 bases identical to TRBD1. J gave up 1 base and V 4 bases, and 6 bases lay outside the gene matches. CDR3 size: 15 residues. CDR1 SGHRS and CDR2 YFSETQ come from the germline V gene. The CDR3 nucleotides are TGCGCCAGCAGCCGGGACGGGACAGGGTCCTACGAGCAGTACTTC. It codes for CASSRDGTGSYEQYF. Filled out from reference TRBV5-1 and TRBJ2-7, the complete variable domain reads KAGVTQTPRYLIKTRGQQVTLSCSPISGHRSVSWYQQTPGQGLQFLFEYFSETQRNKGNFPGRFSGRQFSNSRSEMNVSTLELGDSALYLCASSRDGTGSYEQYFGPGTRLTVT.

The chain carries TRBV6-5 and TRBJ1-5; no reliable D call. The germline CDR1 and CDR2 sequences are MNHEY and SVGAGI. Trimming cost V 7 bases and J 4 bases, with 14 bases left between them. This CDR3 is built from 14 residues. The CDR3 coding sequence is TGTGCCAGCAAAGATTGGGGAGGTAATCAGCCCCAGCATTTT. Translation: CASKDWGGNQPQHF.

The table lists this clone with a few counts. This rearrangement joins TRBV6-7 to TRBJ2-2; 8 positions agree with TRBD1. TRBV6-7 is labeled an ORF, and its function is uncertain. The length of the CDR3 is 15 residues. V gave up 2 bases and J gave up 6 bases; unmatched junction bases: 5. The CDR3 reads CASSYPSTGAGELFF. CDR3 bases: TGTGCCAGCAGTTACCCTTCGACAGGGGCCGGGGAGCTGTTTTTT.

The chain is built from TRBV4-2 and TRBJ2-7; 11 positions agree with TRBD2. CDR1 is LGHNA, CDR2 YNFKEQ, per germline. J gave up 5 bases and V 0 bases, and 6 bases lay outside the gene matches. There are 16 residues in the CDR3. The CDR3 DNA sequence: TGTGCCAGCAGCCAAGAATTAGCGGGAGGGTGGAACGAGCAGTACTTC. This sequence encodes CASSQELAGGWNEQYF.

The V call is TRBV29-1, the J call TRBJ1-2, with a weak D call TRBD1 (6 bases). This CDR3 contains 12 residues. Germline-derived CDR1 and CDR2 are SQVTM and ANQGSEA. V was pared by 3 bases and J by 8 bases, with 13 bases between. This chain's CDR3 is CSVDSGDQGYTF. CDR3 bases: TGCAGCGTTGATTCAGGGGATCAAGGCTACACCTTC.

This chain uses TRBV5-1 with TRBJ1-1; TRBD1 is a possible D gene (6 bases). CDR3 length: 15 residues. Trimming pared 0 bases from V and 8 bases from J, leaving 17 bases between. Germline CDR1 is SGHRS and CDR2 is YFSETQ. As DNA, the CDR3 is TGCGCCAGCAGCTTGGCATCGGGGGGCATAGCAGAAGCTTTCTTT. This encodes CASSLASGGIAEAFF.